This T cell receptor (beta chain) originates from a study of blood T cells in healthy people across ages (dated by TCRdb to about 2015). Study-level background: In model experiments, template switching captured about one uniquely barcoded TCR beta cDNA molecule for every two T cells. To track age-related changes in TCR beta repertoire diversity, the study relied on deep sequencing normalized with unique cDNA molecular identifiers. Four age groups were formed from the donors: young (average approximately 17 years), middle-aged (approximately 41), aged (about 62) and long-lived (about 80). To avoid experimental bias, donors of different ages were distributed randomly across sequencing lanes. Using the same blood draw, the study looked at two additional independent replicas of 1 million unique cDNA reads for two donors, one aged 18 to 30 and the other aged 80 or older. Points the paper makes about the study in general: Compared with the aged group, the long-lived group had more naive CD4+ T cells, fewer expanded clones and increased TCR diversity, a pattern suggesting age selection. Observed TCR beta diversity correlated strongly with the percentage of naive T cells measured by flow cytometry. Conclusive comparison of naive and antigen-experienced compartments was prevented by the profiling of bulk unsorted PBMCs. Estimates of total diversity based on one million sequenced T cells were considered lower bounds and underestimates. Because donor CMV infection status was unknown, age-related changes in expanded clonotypes were potentially confounded. Observed TCR beta diversity per million T cells fell roughly linearly with age, and a significant reduction was already apparent by age roughly 40.

From the cysteine up to the phenylalanine, the CDR3 has a length of 16 residues. The read is trimmed to its CDR3 DNA, 48 bases read in frame from base 1. The germline V gene (reference sequence) sets CDR1 to DFQATT and CDR2 to SNEGSKA. V is shortened by 2 bases, J by 4 bases, and the region joining them spans 21 bases. In its sample, this clonotype was seen once. The target of this receptor is not known. No much larger clone exists at a distance of one base, and base qualities are not known. One read amounts to weak evidence. Systemically healthy Caucasian individuals from Russia, 39 in total and aged about 6 to 95 years, were included as donors. Around 9.9 milliliters of peripheral blood were collected from each donor into EDTA-treated Vacutainer tubes. PBMCs were isolated by Ficoll-Paque density-gradient centrifugation, with at least 6.5 million obtained per sample. Trizol reagent was used to extract total RNA from the PBMCs, yielding at least 6 micrograms per sample. For every donor, flow cytometry on a PBMC aliquot measured the percentage of naive CD45RAhigh/CD27high T cells.

Library prep was done by 5' RACE. The data were produced on an Illumina HiSeq 2500. A second roughly 7 to 12 cycle PCR used a sample-barcoded 5' primer and a J-beta primer mix. Each TCR beta cDNA molecule received a unique molecular identifier from a template-switch 5' adaptor carrying 12 random nucleotides. At least 2.5 million CDR3-containing paired-end reads were obtained from each sample. All of the RNA was converted into first-strand cDNA using the Mint cDNA synthesis kit, with a TRBC-specific oligonucleotide serving as the primer. Following uracil-DNA glycosylase treatment, a first 18-cycle PCR with universal primers M1SS and BC2_uni_R was performed on all cDNA. Turning to the authors' computational methods: For normalization, 1 million high-quality reads were randomly selected from each sample, with every read carrying a distinct molecular identifier. Reads with shared molecular identifiers were discarded instead of being binned into consensus sequences. MiTCR, set to a Q25 quality threshold and the strictest error-elimination algorithm, was used for CDR3 identification, clonotype clustering and error correction. A nonparametric unseen species model using Euler transformation provided a lower-bound estimate of total TCR beta diversity. In TCRdb, the public reads were trimmed at Q25 with fastp and aligned with MiXCR, with productive beta chains retained. Rows with one shared CDR3 protein collapse into an entry with the most common genes and DNA. The V and J calls come from TCRdb's annotation, not from the publication. This sample comprises about 650,000 distinct CDR3 sequences, 32% of them detected only once. The leading ten clones occupy 15% of the sample.

This receptor was taken from a woman older than 75 in good health. Donor details come from another sample of the same person, matched by shared clones. Sequencing was done on a sample of blood. Here the chain combines TRBV20-1 and TRBJ2-7, with the D assignment possibly TRBD1 or TRBD2, given 6 matching bases for each. The nucleotides are TGCAGTGCTAGAACGGGGATCGGGGGCGACCCATACGAGCAGTACTTC. It translates to CSARTGIGGDPYEQYF.